Listed below are T cell receptor beta chains from one sample, sequenced in a study of blood T cell repertoires in COVID-19. Profiling relied on immunoSEQ multiplex PCR, and the TCRdb table lists in-frame clones only, not all of them. The sample comprises 130,000 to 150,000 clones, approximately 89% of which are singletons, and 1.7% rests with the top ten. Source material: peripheral blood. Receptors originate from a woman aged 50 to 60 with acute or convalescent COVID-19. The CDR3 runs from the conserved cysteine through the conserved F or W. A D gene is named only where the DNA matches it firmly. Only part of the rows carry a size: once, few, many, or a class if the clone is expanded.

D: TRBD1
V: TRBV7-9
size: -
J: TRBJ1-1
DNA: TGTGCCAGCAGCTTACGGCCTGGGACAGGGAACACTGAAGCTTTCTTT
CDR3: CASSLRPGTGNTEAFF

D: -
V: TRBV2
size: -
J: TRBJ1-3
DNA: TGTGCCAGCAGTGGGCGGCTGAGGGGAAACACCATATATTTT
CDR3: CASSGRLRGNTIYF

D: -
V: TRBV14
size: -
J: TRBJ2-1
DNA: TGTGCCAGCACCCCTGGGGCTACGGGTGAGCAGTTCTTC
CDR3: CASTPGATGEQFF

D: -
V: TRBV5-1
size: -
J: TRBJ2-3
DNA: TGCGCCAGCAGCTTGACGGGAGTGTTAGATACGCAGTATTTT
CDR3: CASSLTGVLDTQYF

D: TRBD2
V: TRBV28
size: -
J: TRBJ2-7
DNA: TGTGCCAGCAGTTCTCCCGGGGGGAACTCCTACGAGCAGTACTTC
CDR3: CASSSPGGNSYEQYF

D: -
V: TRBV5-6
size: once
J: TRBJ1-1
DNA: TGTGCCAGCAGCTTGGCAATCCCAACTGAAGCTTTCTTT
CDR3: CASSLAIPTEAFF

D: -
V: TRBV12-3/TRBV12-4
size: -
J: TRBJ2-3
DNA: TGTGCCAGCAGTTCGCGGGGCACAGATACGCAGTATTTT
CDR3: CASSSRGTDTQYF

D: -
V: TRBV10-3
size: -
J: TRBJ1-6
DNA: TGTGCCACCGACGACGGGAATTCACCCCTCCACTTT
CDR3: CATDDGNSPLHF

D: TRBD1
V: TRBV6-5
size: -
J: TRBJ1-5
DNA: TGTGCCAGCAGCCCAGGACAGGGACATCAGCCCCAGCATTTT
CDR3: CASSPGQGHQPQHF

D: TRBD1
V: TRBV12-3/TRBV12-4
size: -
J: TRBJ2-1
DNA: TGTGCCAGCTACAGGGGTTTCTCACATGAGCAGTTCTTC
CDR3: CASYRGFSHEQFF

D: TRBD1
V: TRBV6-2/TRBV6-3
size: few
J: TRBJ1-5
DNA: TGTGCCAGCAGTTACCGACAGGGTTTTAGCAATCAGCCCCAGCATTTT
CDR3: CASSYRQGFSNQPQHF

D: TRBD2
V: TRBV9
size: -
J: TRBJ2-7
DNA: TGTGCCAGCAGCCCCCGGGCTAGCGGGGGGCTGGAGCAGTACTTC
CDR3: CASSPRASGGLEQYF

D: TRBD1
V: TRBV5-1
size: once
J: TRBJ1-2
DNA: TGCGCCAGCAGCTTGGGGGACAGCTATGGCTACACCTTC
CDR3: CASSLGDSYGYTF

D: -
V: TRBV3-1/TRBV3-2
size: -
J: TRBJ2-7
DNA: TGTGCCAGCAGCCAAACTTACACTAGCTCCTACGAGCAGTACTTC
CDR3: CASSQTYTSSYEQYF

D: TRBD1
V: TRBV3-1/TRBV3-2
size: -
J: TRBJ1-6
DNA: TGTGCCATCAGGGGACAGGGTTACGACTATAATTCACCCCTCCACTTT
CDR3: CAIRGQGYDYNSPLHF

D: -
V: TRBV10-1
size: once
J: TRBJ1-1
DNA: TGCGCCAGCAGTGACTCTTCGAACACTGAAGCTTTCTTT
CDR3: CASSDSSNTEAFF

D: -
V: TRBV4-2
size: -
J: TRBJ2-3
DNA: TGTGCCAGCAGCCAAATACTTTATCGGGGCACAGATACGCAGTATTTT
CDR3: CASSQILYRGTDTQYF

D: TRBD2
V: TRBV29-1
size: once
J: TRBJ2-1
DNA: TGCAGCGTTGCCGGGGGGGCCAATGAGCAGTTCTTC
CDR3: CSVAGGANEQFF

D: -
V: TRBV28
size: -
J: TRBJ2-1
DNA: TGTGCCAGCAGTGCCCCCCCGGCGGGCTACAATGAGCAGTTCTTC
CDR3: CASSAPPAGYNEQFF

D: -
V: TRBV6-6
size: -
J: TRBJ2-4
DNA: TGTGCCAGCAGTCCAGTAGCCAAAAACATTCAGTACTTC
CDR3: CASSPVAKNIQYF

D: -
V: TRBV30
size: -
J: TRBJ2-3
DNA: TGTGCCTGGACTAGAGATACTAGCACAGATACGCAGTATTTT
CDR3: CAWTRDTSTDTQYF

D: -
V: TRBV5-1
size: -
J: TRBJ2-1
DNA: TGCGCCAGCAGCTTGATGGACGGGATCTCCTACAATGAGCAGTTCTTC
CDR3: CASSLMDGISYNEQFF

D: -
V: TRBV27
size: -
J: TRBJ2-3
DNA: TGTGCCAGCAGAACCCGGGAGCTCACAGATACGCAGTATTTT
CDR3: CASRTRELTDTQYF

D: -
V: TRBV25-1
size: -
J: TRBJ1-2
DNA: TGTGCCACCGAGGGGGGGGAGGCCTATGGCTACACCTTC
CDR3: CATEGGEAYGYTF

D: -
V: TRBV18
size: -
J: TRBJ1-2
DNA: TGTGCCAGCTCTCAACTGGAGGGGAACTATGGCTACACCTTC
CDR3: CASSQLEGNYGYTF

D: -
V: TRBV3-1/TRBV3-2
size: once
J: TRBJ1-1
DNA: TGTGCCAGCAGTTTTGGCGGGAACACTGAAGCTTTCTTT
CDR3: CASSFGGNTEAFF

D: -
V: TRBV27
size: -
J: TRBJ1-4
DNA: TGTGCCAGCAGTCAGCGACCGCCATGGAATGAAAAACTGTTTTTT
CDR3: CASSQRPPWNEKLFF